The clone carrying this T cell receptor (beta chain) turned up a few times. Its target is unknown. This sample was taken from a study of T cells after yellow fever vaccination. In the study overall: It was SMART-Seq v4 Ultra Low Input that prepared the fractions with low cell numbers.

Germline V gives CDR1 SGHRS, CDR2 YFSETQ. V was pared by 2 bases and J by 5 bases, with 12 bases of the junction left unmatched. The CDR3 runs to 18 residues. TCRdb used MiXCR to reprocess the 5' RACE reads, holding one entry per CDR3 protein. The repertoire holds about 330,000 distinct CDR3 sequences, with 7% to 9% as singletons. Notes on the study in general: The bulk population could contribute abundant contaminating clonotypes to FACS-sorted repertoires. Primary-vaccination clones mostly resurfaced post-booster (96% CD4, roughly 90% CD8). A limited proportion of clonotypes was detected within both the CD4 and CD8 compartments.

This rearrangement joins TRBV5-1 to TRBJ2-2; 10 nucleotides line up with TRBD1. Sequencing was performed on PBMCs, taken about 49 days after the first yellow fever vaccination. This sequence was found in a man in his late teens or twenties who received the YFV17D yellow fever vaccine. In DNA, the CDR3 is TGCGCCAGCAGCTTTTCCCGGGACAGGGGAGGTTTGACCGGGGAGCTGTTTTTT. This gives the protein CASSFSRDRGGLTGELFF.